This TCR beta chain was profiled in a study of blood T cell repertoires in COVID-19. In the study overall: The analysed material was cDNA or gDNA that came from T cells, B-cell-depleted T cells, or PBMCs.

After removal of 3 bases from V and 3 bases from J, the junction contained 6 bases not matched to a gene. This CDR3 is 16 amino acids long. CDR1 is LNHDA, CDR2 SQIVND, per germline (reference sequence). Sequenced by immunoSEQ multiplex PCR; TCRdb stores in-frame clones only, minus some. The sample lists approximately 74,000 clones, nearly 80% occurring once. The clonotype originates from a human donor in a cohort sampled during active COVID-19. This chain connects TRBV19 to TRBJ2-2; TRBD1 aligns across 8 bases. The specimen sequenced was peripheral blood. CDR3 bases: TGTGCCAGTAGTATGATTGGACAGGGCGACACCGGGGAGCTGTTTTTT. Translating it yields CASSMIGQGDTGELFF.